These 31 T cell receptor beta chains originate from one sample sequenced in a study of T cell responses to AZD1222 COVID-19 vaccine. Assay used: immunoSEQ multiplex PCR; TCRdb lists only in-frame clones, some missing. The data show around 180,000 clones, about nine tenths seen once. The source was peripheral blood, collected on day 0 of AZD1222 vaccination. The origin of the receptors is an adult in good health.

The gene calls are TRBV2 and TRBJ1-6; D call uncertain. CDR3 length: 13 amino acids. Trimming took off 5 bases at V and 6 bases at J, with 8 bases between the two ends. Germline CDR1 SNHLY, CDR2 FYNNEI. CDR3 nucleotide sequence: TGTGCCAGCAGTCCAGGAGCTAATTCACCCCTCCACTTT. This translates into CASSPGANSPLHF.

The rearrangement links TRBV6-5 to TRBJ1-3, with no clear D. Germline CDR1 is MNHEY and CDR2 is SVGAGI. This CDR3 region has 15 residues. The V end lost 6 bases, the J end lost 0 bases, and 12 bases lay between the germline ends. The CDR3 coding sequence is TGTGCCAGCAGCCCCCGGGCTAACTCTGGAAACACCATATATTTT. Its translation: CASSPRANSGNTIYF.

This clone was counted once. The rearrangement uses TRBV5-4 and TRBJ2-1; 7 bases are a match to TRBD2. Germline CDR1 reads SGHNT; CDR2 reads YYREEE (reference sequence). Trimming removed 5 bases from V and 4 bases from J; junction bases left unmatched: 9. This CDR3 has 15 amino acids. CDR3 in amino acids: CASSSPGLPYNEQFF. The DNA for the CDR3 is TGTGCCAGCAGTTCCCCGGGACTACCTTACAATGAGCAGTTCTTC.

This CDR3 reads CASSFSLAEKTMYQETQYF. The CDR3 bases are TGTGCCAGCAGTTTCTCTCTAGCGGAGAAAACTATGTACCAAGAGACCCAGTACTTC. The rearrangement joins TRBV28 to TRBJ2-5; 7 bases are a match to TRBD2. The J segment lost 0 bases and the V segment lost 3 bases, leaving 16 bases of the junction unmatched. Germline V gene sequence: CDR1 MDHEN, CDR2 SYDVKM. The CDR3 loop spans 19 amino acids.

J is TRBJ1-2 and V is TRBV10-3; no firm D call. The CDR3 extends over 13 amino acids. The V gene's germline CDR1 is ENHRY and CDR2 SYGVKD. Trimming took 1 base from V and 8 from J, leaving 11 bases between them. In DNA form, the CDR3 reads TGTGCCATCAGTGAGTGGGGTTCTGGCGGCTACACCTTC. Its translation: CAISEWGSGGYTF.

V gene TRBV19 combines with J gene TRBJ2-1; D not certain. V shed 7 bases and J shed 5 bases, with 12 bases lying between them. The germline V gene encodes CDR1 LNHDA and CDR2 SQIVND (reference sequence). CDR3 length: 13 residues. CDR3 nucleotide sequence: TGTGCCAGTATCGGCCGGGTTAACAATGAGCAGTTCTTC. It yields the protein CASIGRVNNEQFF.

CDR3 nucleotides: TGCAGCGTTGGAAGGTTGGCGGGAGGGTTTTTTTATGAGCAGTTCTTC. The encoded protein is CSVGRLAGGFFYEQFF. The chain carries TRBV29-1 and TRBJ2-1, with 9 bases aligning to TRBD2. There are 16 residues in the CDR3. The germline gives CDR1 SQVTM, CDR2 ANQGSEA. J gave up 8 bases and V 4 bases, and 15 bases lay outside the gene matches.

The chain has TRBV18 and TRBJ2-7; D not certain. The germline V and J ends were trimmed by 0 bases and 0 bases, with 12 bases remaining between them. Germline-derived CDR1 and CDR2 are KGHSH and LQKENI. This CDR3 is 16 amino acids long. In nucleotides, the CDR3 is TGTGCCAGCTCACCACCGGTTCTCTCAAGCTCCTACGAGCAGTACTTC. Its translation is CASSPPVLSSSYEQYF.

This clone is termed medium-sized. The chain employs TRBV18 and TRBJ1-3; D gene ambiguous. Between the trimmed V and J ends, which lost 6 bases and 10 bases, there was a span of 25 bases. Germline V lookup: CDR1 KGHSH, CDR2 LQKENI. CDR3 length equals 16 residues. CDR3 protein: CASSHADGAMDGTIYF. The DNA for the CDR3 is TGTGCCAGCTCGCACGCGGACGGAGCTATGGATGGGACCATATATTTT. The complete variable domain, with remaining parts taken from reference TRBV18 and TRBJ1-3, reads NAGVMQNPRHLVRRRGQEARLRCSPMKGHSHVYWYRQLPEEGLKFMVYLQKENIIDESGMPKERFSAEFPKEGPSILRIQQVVRGDSAAYFCASSHADGAMDGTIYFGEGSWLTVV.

J is TRBJ2-3 and V is TRBV19, with D possibly matching TRBD1 (7 bases). The germline CDR1 and CDR2 sequences are LNHDA and SQIVND (reference sequence). This CDR3 region has 14 residues. Trimming cost V 6 bases and J 9 bases, with 19 bases left between them. CDR3 nucleotide sequence: TGTGCCAGTAGGAGAGAACAGGGGCGGGACACGCAGTATTTT. Its protein product is CASRREQGRDTQYF.

The chain recombines TRBV18 with TRBJ1-2; 7 bases fit TRBD1. In germline, CDR1 is KGHSH, CDR2 LQKENI. The CDR3 sequence is 15 residues long. V dropped 0 bases and J dropped 2; count of bases not matched to a gene: 3. The CDR3 DNA is TGTGCCAGCTCACCACCGCCAGGGGGAAACTATGGCTACACCTTC. Its protein is CASSPPPGGNYGYTF.

The V gene is TRBV5-1, the J gene TRBJ2-5; D remains unclear. V lost 1 base, J lost 2 bases, and 9 bases lay in between. From germline, CDR1 is SGHRS and CDR2 YFSETQ. This CDR3 comprises 14 residues. CDR3 DNA sequence: TGCGCCAGCAGCTTGAGGCCCCCTCAAGAGACCCAGTACTTC. Its translation: CASSLRPPQETQYF.

A single count supports this clone. This chain uses TRBV24-1 with TRBJ1-6, with 9 bases aligning to TRBD1. Germline loops: CDR1 KGHDR, CDR2 SFDVKD. The junction had 8 bases not matched to a gene; V was cut back by 5 bases and J by 4 bases. The CDR3 sequence is 17 residues long. The CDR3: CATSGPGTGTYNSPLHF. In DNA, the CDR3 is TGTGCCACCAGTGGCCCCGGGACAGGGACTTATAATTCACCCCTCCACTTT.

The J gene is TRBJ2-1, the V gene TRBV9, with TRBD2 matching 10 bases. The CDR3 contains 16 residues. Trimming removed 4 bases from V and 0 bases from J; junction bases left unmatched: 4. Germline V gene data show CDR1 as SGDLS and CDR2 as YYNGEE. CDR3 nucleotides: TGTGCCAGCAGCCCCTCTAGCGGGAGCTCCTACAATGAGCAGTTCTTC. Translation gives CASSPSSGSSYNEQFF.

For the CDR3, the DNA is TGTGCCAGCAGTTACTCGATGGGGGGACACACTGAAGCTTTCTTT. Protein: CASSYSMGGHTEAFF. The chain links TRBV6-5 to TRBJ1-1; D perhaps matches TRBD1 (5 bases). This CDR3 spans 15 amino acids. From germline, CDR1 is MNHEY and CDR2 SVGAGI. Trimming cost V 0 bases and J 3 bases, with 11 bases left between them.

The gene calls are TRBV10-3 and TRBJ2-2; 7 bases fit TRBD2. This CDR3 contains 14 residues. Losses at the gene ends were 6 bases for V and 6 bases for J; bases not matched to a gene: 7. Germline V lookup: CDR1 ENHRY, CDR2 SYGVKD. CDR3 nucleotide sequence: TGTGCCATCAGGCCGTGGGCGGGGGCCGGGGAGCTGTTTTTT. It encodes CAIRPWAGAGELFF.

The chain uses TRBV6-5 and TRBJ2-1, with unresolved D. The germline V gene has CDR1 MNHEY and CDR2 SVGAGI. The CDR3 sequence is 14 residues long. Trimming shortened V by 2 bases and J by 1 base, and 6 bases separated the two germline ends. CDR3 coding DNA: TGTGCCAGCAGTTACGGCGAATCCTACAATGAGCAGTTCTTC. This codes for CASSYGESYNEQFF.

The V gene is TRBV5-6, the J gene TRBJ1-2; tentative D call: TRBD1 (6 bases). V lost 0 bases, J lost 9 bases, and 15 bases lay in between. The CDR3 consists of 14 residues. Per germline, CDR1 SGHDT and CDR2 YYEEEE. This CDR3 is CASSLAIRDTRYTF. DNA for the CDR3: TGTGCCAGCAGCTTGGCAATACGGGACACTCGCTACACCTTC.

This chain connects TRBV3-1 (or the pseudogene TRBV3-2) to TRBJ1-2; D is perhaps TRBD1 (6 bases). Germline CDR1 reads LGHDT; CDR2 reads YNNKEL (reference sequence). Deletions cut 4 bases from V and 1 base from J, with 13 bases between. The CDR3 runs to 15 residues. CDR3 DNA sequence: TGTGCCAGCAGCCCGTACAGGGACCTTAACTATGGCTACACCTTC. It encodes CASSPYRDLNYGYTF.

This chain joins TRBV6-5 and TRBJ2-7; weak D call: TRBD2 (5 bases). There are 12 residues in the CDR3. CDR1 and CDR2 from the germline V gene are MNHEY and SVGAGI. Trimming shortened V by 6 bases and J by 4 bases, and 10 bases separated the two germline ends. CDR3 sequence reads: CASSLRGYEQYF. Here the CDR3 DNA reads TGTGCCAGCAGCCTCCGCGGGTACGAGCAGTACTTC.

CDR3 nucleotides: TGTGCCAGCAGCAAAGTTTTGGCAGGAACGAACACCGGGGAGCTGTTTTTT. Its protein product is CASSKVLAGTNTGELFF. The J gene is TRBJ2-2, the V gene TRBV21-1; the table's D call TRBD1 went unverified against the DNA. TRBV21-1 is flagged as a pseudogene. The CDR3 is 17 residues long.

This clone was seen a handful of times. V gene TRBV30 combines with J gene TRBJ2-3, with 12 bases that match TRBD2. V lost 5 bases, J lost 2 bases, and 14 bases stayed unmatched. The germline V gene encodes CDR1 GTSNPN and CDR2 SVGIG (reference sequence). The CDR3 spans 18 residues. CDR3 DNA sequence: TGTGCCTGGGGGAGTTCGGCTAGCGGGAGGGCCCTCACAGATACGCAGTATTTT. Amino acid sequence: CAWGSSASGRALTDTQYF.

This clone is a singleton in its sample. V and J are TRBV11-2 and TRBJ2-1; D possibly uses TRBD1 or TRBD2 (5 bases each). The CDR3 consists of 13 residues. CDR1 is SGHAT and CDR2 is FQNNGV in the germline V gene. The V and J ends lost 3 bases and 5 bases respectively, with 8 bases between them. CDR3 sequence reads: CASSFGTDNEQFF. DNA for the CDR3: TGTGCCAGCAGCTTTGGGACGGACAATGAGCAGTTCTTC.

The chain carries TRBV7-6 and TRBJ2-2; 10 bases align to TRBD2. The germline CDR1 and CDR2 sequences are SGHVS and FNYEAQ. The CDR3 covers 16 residues. Trimming removed 5 bases from V and 7 bases from J; junction bases left unmatched: 10. DNA of the CDR3: TGTGCCAGCAGCCTGGGTCTAGCGGGAGTTGGCGGGGAGCTGTTTTTT. Protein: CASSLGLAGVGGELFF.

This chain joins TRBV28 and TRBJ2-5; 12 nucleotides agree with TRBD2. Trimming took 5 bases from V and 4 from J; bases not matched to a gene: 8. Germline CDR1 and CDR2: MDHEN and SYDVKM. CDR3 length: 16 residues. The CDR3 nucleotides read TGTGCCAGCAGTCCCCCGACTAGCGGGAGCCGAGAGACCCAGTACTTC. Amino acid sequence: CASSPPTSGSRETQYF.

V usage is TRBV2 and J usage is TRBJ1-2, with a weak D call TRBD1 (5 bases). CDR1 is SNHLY and CDR2 is FYNNEI in the germline V gene. The CDR3 runs 11 residues. Trimming cost V 6 bases and J 5 bases, with 7 bases left between them. The CDR3 DNA sequence: TGTGCCAGCAGGGGGGAATATGGCTACACCTTC. Protein: CASRGEYGYTF.

A single count supports this clone. This chain connects TRBV18 to TRBJ1-5; 10 nucleotides line up with TRBD1. Germline CDR1 reads KGHSH; CDR2 reads LQKENI. V lost 0 bases, J lost 5 bases, and 7 bases stayed unmatched. The CDR3 covers 17 residues. The CDR3 nucleotides are TGTGCCAGCTCACCACCGGTCTTCGGGACAGGGGATCAGCCCCAGCATTTT. Protein product: CASSPPVFGTGDQPQHF.

The chain combines TRBV5-1 with TRBJ2-7; TRBD1 aligns across 8 bases. Looked up from germline, CDR1 is SGHRS and CDR2 is YFSETQ. This CDR3 spans 17 amino acids. V shed 5 bases and J 1 base; nucleotides not matched to a gene: 14. In DNA form, the CDR3 reads TGCGCCAGCAGTCTGGGACAGGTCGCCCCCTTTTCCTACGAGCAGTACTTC. As protein: CASSLGQVAPFSYEQYF.

The CDR3 region is CASSARPNSPLHF. In DNA form, the CDR3 reads TGTGCCAGCAGCGCACGGCCTAATTCACCCCTCCACTTT. The rearrangement joins TRBV2 to TRBJ1-6; D gene uncertain. Germline loops: CDR1 SNHLY, CDR2 FYNNEI. CDR3 length: 13 amino acids. Trimming pared 6 bases from V and 6 bases from J, leaving 9 bases between.

This clone turned up a few times. The CDR3 sequence is CASSPYSSNQPQHF. CDR3 sequence (DNA): TGTGCCAGCAGCCCATATAGTAGCAATCAGCCCCAGCATTTT. The chain links TRBV6-2 or TRBV6-3 to TRBJ1-5; no reliable D call. This CDR3 is 14 amino acids long. Germline CDR1 reads MNHEY; CDR2 reads SVGEGT. Trimming left V 6 bases short and J 0 bases short, with 9 bases between.

The rearrangement uses TRBV15 and TRBJ1-3; D call uncertain. The CDR3 has 18 residues. V dropped 0 bases and J dropped 0 bases, with 15 bases sitting between them. The germline V gene encodes CDR1 LNHNV and CDR2 YYDKDF (reference sequence). CDR3 sequence reads: CATSRELPTWDSGNTIYF. The CDR3 DNA is TGTGCCACCAGCAGAGAACTCCCTACATGGGACTCTGGAAACACCATATATTTT.